One T cell receptor (beta chain) is described in this entry. Its antigen remains unknown. These data originate in a study of blood T cells in healthy people across ages. General study points: A conclusive naive versus antigen-experienced comparison was prevented by the unsorted PBMCs.

All donors came from Russia, were Caucasian and healthy, and spanned ages roughly 6 to 100. The V and J ends lost 5 bases and 7 bases, in that order; junction bases with no gene match: 10. Germline V gene data show CDR1 as SGHVS and CDR2 as FQNEAQ. This CDR3 has 15 amino acids. It was with a sample-barcoded 5' primer and a J-beta primer mix that a second PCR of roughly 7 to 12 cycles was run. From each sample, at least 2.5 million paired-end reads containing CDR3 were obtained. TCRdb independently ran MiXCR on the 5' RACE reads; one entry per CDR3 protein. This table has about 640,000 distinct CDR3 sequences, under 70% appearing once.

The sequence was collected from a man aged 60 to 75 in good health. The sequencing sample was made of blood. The genes are TRBV7-8 and TRBJ1-4; 7 nucleotides line up with TRBD1. The CDR3 sequence: CASSLRQGESEKLFF. CDR3 in DNA: TGTGCCAGCAGCCTCCGACAGGGCGAGAGTGAAAAACTGTTTTTT.